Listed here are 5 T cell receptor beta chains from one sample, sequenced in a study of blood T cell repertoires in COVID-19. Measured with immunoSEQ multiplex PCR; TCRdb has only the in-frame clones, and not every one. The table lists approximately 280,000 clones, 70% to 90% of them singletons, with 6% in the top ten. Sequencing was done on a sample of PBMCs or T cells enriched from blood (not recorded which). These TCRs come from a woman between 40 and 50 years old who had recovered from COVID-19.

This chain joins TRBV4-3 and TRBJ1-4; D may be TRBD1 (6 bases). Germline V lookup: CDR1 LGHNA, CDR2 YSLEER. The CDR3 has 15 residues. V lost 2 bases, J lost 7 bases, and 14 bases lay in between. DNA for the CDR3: TGCGCCAGCAGCCAAATGGGGGCTGGTGGTGAAAAACTGTTTTTT. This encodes CASSQMGAGGEKLFF.

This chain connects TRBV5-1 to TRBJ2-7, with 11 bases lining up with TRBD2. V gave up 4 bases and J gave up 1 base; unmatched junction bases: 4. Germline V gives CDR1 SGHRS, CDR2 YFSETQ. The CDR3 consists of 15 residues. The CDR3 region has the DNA TGCGCCAGCAGCCCCTTAGCGGGAGGGTCCTACGAGCAGTACTTC. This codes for CASSPLAGGSYEQYF.

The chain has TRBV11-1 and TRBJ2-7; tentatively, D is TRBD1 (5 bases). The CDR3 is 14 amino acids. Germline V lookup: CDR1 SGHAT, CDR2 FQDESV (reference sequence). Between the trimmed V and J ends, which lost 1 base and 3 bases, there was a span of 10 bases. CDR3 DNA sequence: TGTGCCAGCAGCTTAGGCGGACACAACTACGAGCAGTACTTC. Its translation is CASSLGGHNYEQYF.

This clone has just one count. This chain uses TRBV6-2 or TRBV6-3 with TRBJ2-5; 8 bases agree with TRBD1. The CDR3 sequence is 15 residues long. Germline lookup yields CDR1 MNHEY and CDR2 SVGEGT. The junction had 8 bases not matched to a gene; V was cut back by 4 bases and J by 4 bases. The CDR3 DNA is TGTGCCAGCAGTTCAACAGGGGGAGGATCAGAGACCCAGTACTTC. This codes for CASSSTGGGSETQYF.

CDR3 amino acids: CASSFNRGLPLFNEKLFF. CDR3 nucleotides: TGTGCCAGCAGTTTTAACAGGGGGCTACCCCTTTTTAATGAAAAACTGTTTTTT. The chain is built from TRBV28 and TRBJ1-4, with TRBD1 identical over 9 bases. The germline gives CDR1 MDHEN, CDR2 SYDVKM. The CDR3 is 18 amino acids. The ends lost 3 bases at V and 4 bases at J; junction bases unmatched: 12.